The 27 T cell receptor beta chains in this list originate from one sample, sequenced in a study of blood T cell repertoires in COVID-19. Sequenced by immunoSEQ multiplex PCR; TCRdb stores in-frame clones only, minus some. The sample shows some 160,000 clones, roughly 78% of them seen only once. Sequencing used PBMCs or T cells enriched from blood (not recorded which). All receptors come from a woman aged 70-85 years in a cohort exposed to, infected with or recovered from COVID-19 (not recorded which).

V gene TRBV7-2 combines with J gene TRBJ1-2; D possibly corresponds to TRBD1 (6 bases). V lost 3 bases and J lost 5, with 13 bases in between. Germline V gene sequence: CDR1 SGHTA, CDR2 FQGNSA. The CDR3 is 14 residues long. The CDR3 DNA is TGTGCCAGCAGCTTTGACAGGATCACATATGGCTACACCTTC. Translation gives CASSFDRITYGYTF. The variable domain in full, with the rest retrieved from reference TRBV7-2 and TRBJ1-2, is GAGVSQSPSNKVTEKGKDVELRCDPISGHTALYWYRQSLGQGLEFLIYFQGNSAPDKSGLPSDRFSAERTGGSVSTLTIQRTQQEDSAVYLCASSFDRITYGYTFGSGTRLTVV.

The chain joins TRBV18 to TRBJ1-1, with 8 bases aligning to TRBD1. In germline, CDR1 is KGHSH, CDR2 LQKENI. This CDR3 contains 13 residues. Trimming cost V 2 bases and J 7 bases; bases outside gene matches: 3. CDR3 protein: CASSPSTGDEAFF. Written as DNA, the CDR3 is TGTGCCAGCTCACCATCGACAGGGGATGAAGCTTTCTTT.

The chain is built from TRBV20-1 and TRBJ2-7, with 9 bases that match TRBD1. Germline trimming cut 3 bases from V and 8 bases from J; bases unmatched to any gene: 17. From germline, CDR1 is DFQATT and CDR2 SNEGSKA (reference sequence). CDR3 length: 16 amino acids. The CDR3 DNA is TGCAGTGCTAGTACTTTGCTCGGGACAGGGCGTAGTAAGCAGTACTTC. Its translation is CSASTLLGTGRSKQYF.

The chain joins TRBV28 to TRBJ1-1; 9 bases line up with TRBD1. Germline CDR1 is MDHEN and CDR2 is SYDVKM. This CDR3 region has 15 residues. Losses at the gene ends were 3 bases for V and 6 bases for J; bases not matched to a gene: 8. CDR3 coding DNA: TGTGCCAGCAGTTTGAGACAGGGGGAAAGGGCTGAAGCTTTCTTT. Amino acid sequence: CASSLRQGERAEAFF.

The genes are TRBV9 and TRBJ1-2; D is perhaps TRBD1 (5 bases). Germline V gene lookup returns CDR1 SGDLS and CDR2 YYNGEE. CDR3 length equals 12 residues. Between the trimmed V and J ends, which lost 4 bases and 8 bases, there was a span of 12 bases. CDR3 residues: CASSTQGGGYTF. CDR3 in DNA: TGTGCCAGCAGCACCCAGGGAGGGGGCTACACCTTC.

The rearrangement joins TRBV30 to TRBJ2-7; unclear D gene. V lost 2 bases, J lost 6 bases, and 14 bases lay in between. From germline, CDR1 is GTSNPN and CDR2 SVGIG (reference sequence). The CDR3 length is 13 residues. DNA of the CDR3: TGTGCCTGGAGTCTCTCTAGTGATTCCGAGCAGTACTTC. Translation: CAWSLSSDSEQYF.

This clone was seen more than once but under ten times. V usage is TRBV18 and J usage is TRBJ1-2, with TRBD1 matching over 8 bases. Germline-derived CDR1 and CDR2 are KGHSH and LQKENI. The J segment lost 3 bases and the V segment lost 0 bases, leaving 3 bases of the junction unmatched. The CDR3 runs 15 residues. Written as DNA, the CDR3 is TGTGCCAGCTCACCACCGGGACAGGCCTACTATGGCTACACCTTC. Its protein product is CASSPPGQAYYGYTF.

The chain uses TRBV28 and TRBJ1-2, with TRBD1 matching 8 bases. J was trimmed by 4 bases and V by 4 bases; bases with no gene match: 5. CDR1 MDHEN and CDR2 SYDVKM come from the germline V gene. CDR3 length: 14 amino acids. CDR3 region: CASSSPGQVYGYTF. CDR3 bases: TGTGCCAGCAGTTCCCCGGGACAGGTCTATGGCTACACCTTC.

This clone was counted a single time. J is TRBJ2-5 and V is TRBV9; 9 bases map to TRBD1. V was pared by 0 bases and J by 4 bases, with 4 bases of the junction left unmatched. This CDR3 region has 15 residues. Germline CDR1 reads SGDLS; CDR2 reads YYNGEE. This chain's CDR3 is CASSVDGTGLETQYF. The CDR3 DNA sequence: TGTGCCAGCAGCGTAGATGGGACAGGGTTAGAGACCCAGTACTTC.

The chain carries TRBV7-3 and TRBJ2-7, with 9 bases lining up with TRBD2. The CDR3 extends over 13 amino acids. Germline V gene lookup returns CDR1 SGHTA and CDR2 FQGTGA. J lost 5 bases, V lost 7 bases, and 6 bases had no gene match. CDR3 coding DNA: TGTGCCAGCAATACAGGACTAGCGCACGAGCAGTACTTC. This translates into CASNTGLAHEQYF. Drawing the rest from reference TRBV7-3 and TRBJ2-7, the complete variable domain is GAGVSQTPSNKVTEKGKYVELRCDPISGHTALYWYRQSLGQGPEFLIYFQGTGAADDSGLPNDRFFAVRPEGSVSTLKIQRTERGDSAVYLCASNTGLAHEQYFGPGTRLTVT.

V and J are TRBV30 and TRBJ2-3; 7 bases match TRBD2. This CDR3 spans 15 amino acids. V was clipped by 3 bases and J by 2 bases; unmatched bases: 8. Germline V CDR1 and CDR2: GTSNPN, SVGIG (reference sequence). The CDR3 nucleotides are TGTGCCTGGAGCGCGGAGGGACTACTCACAGATACGCAGTATTTT. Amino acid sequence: CAWSAEGLLTDTQYF.

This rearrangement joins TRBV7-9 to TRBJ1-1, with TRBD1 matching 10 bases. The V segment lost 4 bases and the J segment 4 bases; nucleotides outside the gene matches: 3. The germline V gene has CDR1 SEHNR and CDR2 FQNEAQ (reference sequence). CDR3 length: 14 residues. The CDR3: CASSWGQGSTEAFF. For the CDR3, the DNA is TGTGCCAGCAGCTGGGGACAGGGGTCCACTGAAGCTTTCTTT. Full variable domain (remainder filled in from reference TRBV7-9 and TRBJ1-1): DTGVSQNPRHKITKRGQNVTFRCDPISEHNRLYWYRQTLGQGPEFLTYFQNEAQLEKSRLLSDRFSAERPKGSFSTLEIQRTEQGDSAMYLCASSWGQGSTEAFFGQGTRLTVV.

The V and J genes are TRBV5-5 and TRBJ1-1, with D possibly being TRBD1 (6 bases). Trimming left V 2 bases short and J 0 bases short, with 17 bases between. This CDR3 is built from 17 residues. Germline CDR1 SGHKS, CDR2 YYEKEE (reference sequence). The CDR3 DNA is TGTGCCAGCAGCTTCATGAGGGGGATGATTATGAACACTGAAGCTTTCTTT. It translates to CASSFMRGMIMNTEAFF.

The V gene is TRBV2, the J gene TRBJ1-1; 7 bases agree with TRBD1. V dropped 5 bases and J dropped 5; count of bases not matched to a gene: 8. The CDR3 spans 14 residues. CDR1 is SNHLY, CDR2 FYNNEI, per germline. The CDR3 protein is CASSNRDSRTEAFF. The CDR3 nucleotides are TGTGCCAGCAGTAACCGGGACAGCCGGACTGAAGCTTTCTTT.

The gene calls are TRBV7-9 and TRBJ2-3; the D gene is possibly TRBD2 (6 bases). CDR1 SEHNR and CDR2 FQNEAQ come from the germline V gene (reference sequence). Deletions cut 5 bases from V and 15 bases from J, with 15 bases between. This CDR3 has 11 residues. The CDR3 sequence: CASSGGTSRYF. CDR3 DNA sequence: TGTGCCAGCAGCGGAGGGACTTCGCGCTATTTT.

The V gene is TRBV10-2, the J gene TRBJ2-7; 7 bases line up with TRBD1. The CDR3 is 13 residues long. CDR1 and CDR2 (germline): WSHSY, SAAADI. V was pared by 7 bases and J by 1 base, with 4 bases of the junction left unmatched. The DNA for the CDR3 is TGCGCCAGCACCAGGGACAGATCCTACGAGCAGTACTTC. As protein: CASTRDRSYEQYF.

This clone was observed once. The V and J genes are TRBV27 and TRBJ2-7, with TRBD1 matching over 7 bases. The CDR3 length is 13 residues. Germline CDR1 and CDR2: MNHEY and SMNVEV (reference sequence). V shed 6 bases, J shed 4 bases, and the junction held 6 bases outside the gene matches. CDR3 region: CASRLQGSYEQYF. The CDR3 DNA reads TGTGCCAGCAGGCTACAGGGGTCGTACGAGCAGTACTTC.

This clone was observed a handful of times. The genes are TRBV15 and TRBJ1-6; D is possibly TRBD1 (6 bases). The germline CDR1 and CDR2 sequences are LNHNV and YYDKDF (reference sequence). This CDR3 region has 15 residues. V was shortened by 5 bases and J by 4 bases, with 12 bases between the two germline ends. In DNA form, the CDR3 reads TGTGCCACCAGCTTAAGGACAGTTTATAATTCACCCCTCCACTTT. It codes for CATSLRTVYNSPLHF.

CDR3 in DNA: TGTGCCAGCAGGCGGACACCCAATCAGCCCCAGCATTTT. This gives the protein CASRRTPNQPQHF. The V call is TRBV6-5, the J call TRBJ1-5; possibly TRBD1 for D (5 bases). This CDR3 is built from 13 residues. Trimming removed 6 bases from V and 3 bases from J, with 9 bases in between. The germline gives CDR1 MNHEY, CDR2 SVGAGI.

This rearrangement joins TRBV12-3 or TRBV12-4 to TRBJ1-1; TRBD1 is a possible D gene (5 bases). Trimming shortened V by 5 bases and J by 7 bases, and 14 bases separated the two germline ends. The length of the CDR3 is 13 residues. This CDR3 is CASSLGLTGEAFF. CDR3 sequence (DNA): TGTGCCAGCAGTCTCGGGCTTACAGGTGAAGCTTTCTTT.

CDR3 protein: CASSATGGRTDTQYF. CDR3 bases: TGCGCCAGCAGTGCCACAGGCGGACGCACAGATACGCAGTATTTT. This chain connects TRBV10-1 to TRBJ2-3; maybe TRBD1 (5 bases). Germline lookup yields CDR1 WNHNN and CDR2 SYGVQD (reference sequence). This CDR3 region has 15 residues. V lost 4 bases and J lost 1, with 12 bases in between.

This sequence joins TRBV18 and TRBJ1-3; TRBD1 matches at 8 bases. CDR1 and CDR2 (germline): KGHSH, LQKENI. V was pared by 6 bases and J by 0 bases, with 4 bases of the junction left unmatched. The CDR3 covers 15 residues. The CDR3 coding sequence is TGTGCCAGCTCCGACGGACAGGGCTCTGGAAACACCATATATTTT. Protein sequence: CASSDGQGSGNTIYF. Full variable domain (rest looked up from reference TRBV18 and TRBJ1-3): NAGVMQNPRHLVRRRGQEARLRCSPMKGHSHVYWYRQLPEEGLKFMVYLQKENIIDESGMPKERFSAEFPKEGPSILRIQQVVRGDSAAYFCASSDGQGSGNTIYFGEGSWLTVV.

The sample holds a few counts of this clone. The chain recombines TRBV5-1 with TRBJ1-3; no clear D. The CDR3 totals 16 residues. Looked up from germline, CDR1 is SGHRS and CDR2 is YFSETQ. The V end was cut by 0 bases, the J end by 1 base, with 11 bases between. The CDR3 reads CASSLGSEGSGNTIYF. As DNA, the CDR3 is TGCGCCAGCAGCTTGGGATCGGAGGGATCTGGAAACACCATATATTTT.

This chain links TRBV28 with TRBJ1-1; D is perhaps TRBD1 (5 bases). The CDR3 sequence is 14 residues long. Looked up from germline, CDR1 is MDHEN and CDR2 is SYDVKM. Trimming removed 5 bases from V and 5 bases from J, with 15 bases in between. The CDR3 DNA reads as TGTGCCAGCAGTCCCGGATCCAGGGAAACTGAAGCTTTCTTT. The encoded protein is CASSPGSRETEAFF.

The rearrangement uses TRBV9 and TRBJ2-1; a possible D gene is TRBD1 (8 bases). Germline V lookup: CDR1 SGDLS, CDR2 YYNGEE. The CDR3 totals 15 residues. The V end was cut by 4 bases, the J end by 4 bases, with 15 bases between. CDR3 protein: CASSPTGGGYNEQFF. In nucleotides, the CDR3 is TGTGCCAGCAGCCCTACAGGGGGGGGGTACAATGAGCAGTTCTTC. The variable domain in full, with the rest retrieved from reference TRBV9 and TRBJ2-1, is DSGVTQTPKHLITATGQRVTLRCSPRSGDLSVYWYQQSLDQGLQFLIQYYNGEERAKGNILERFSAQQFPDLHSELNLSSLELGDSALYFCASSPTGGGYNEQFFGPGTRLTVL.

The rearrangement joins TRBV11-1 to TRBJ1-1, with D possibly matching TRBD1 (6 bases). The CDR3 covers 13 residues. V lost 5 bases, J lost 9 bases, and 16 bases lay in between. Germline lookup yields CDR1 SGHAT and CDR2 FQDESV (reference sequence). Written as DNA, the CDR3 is TGTGCCAGCAGCCTTCGCACGACAGGACAAGCTTTCTTT. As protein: CASSLRTTGQAFF.

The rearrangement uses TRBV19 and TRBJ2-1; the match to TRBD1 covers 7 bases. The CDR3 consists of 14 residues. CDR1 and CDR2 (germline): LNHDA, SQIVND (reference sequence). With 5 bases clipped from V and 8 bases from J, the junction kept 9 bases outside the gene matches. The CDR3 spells CASSPPPTGHEQFF. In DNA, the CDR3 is TGTGCCAGTAGTCCCCCGCCGACAGGGCATGAGCAGTTCTTC. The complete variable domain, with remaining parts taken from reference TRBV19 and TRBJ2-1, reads DGGITQSPKYLFRKEGQNVTLSCEQNLNHDAMYWYRQDPGQGLRLIYYSQIVNDFQKGDIAEGYSVSREKKESFPLTVTSAQKNPTAFYLCASSPPPTGHEQFFGPGTRLTVL.